The entry that follows covers one T cell receptor (beta chain) sequence. Other DNA sequences of this sample code for an identical CDR3. This CDR3 is built from 13 residues. Germline V lookup: CDR1 MDHEN, CDR2 SYDVKM. V was cut by 6 bases and J by 4 bases, with 10 bases left in between. The data were taken from a study of blood T cell repertoires in COVID-19. On the study more broadly: Material from acute and convalescent COVID-19 was sourced from the United States, Italy and Spain. Sources were T cells, B-cell-depleted T cells, or PBMCs; the material itself was cDNA or gDNA.

Sequenced by immunoSEQ multiplex PCR; TCRdb stores in-frame clones only, minus some. Seen here are fewer than 400,000 clones, around 87% observed once, and the top ten hold around 3%. Sequenced sample: peripheral blood. V is TRBV28 and J is TRBJ1-5; tentative D call: TRBD1 (6 bases). This clonotype was sampled from a human donor in a cohort sampled during active COVID-19. The CDR3 DNA is TGTGCCAGCAGCCGGACAGTAAATCAGCCCCAGCATTTT. It codes for CASSRTVNQPQHF.